The next 20 T cell receptor beta chains were all read from a single sample in a study of blood T cell repertoires in COVID-19. TCRdb keeps only in-frame clones here, not all; method: immunoSEQ multiplex PCR. In the table there are 25,000 to 30,000 clones, approximately 87% of which are singletons. Sequencing was performed on peripheral blood. These receptors were taken from a human donor in a cohort sampled during active COVID-19.

The genes are TRBV6-5 and TRBJ1-4, with TRBD1 identical over 8 bases. Germline V gives CDR1 MNHEY, CDR2 SVGAGI. The CDR3 sequence is 15 residues long. J lost 0 bases, V lost 4 bases, and 1 base had no gene match. CDR3 nucleotide sequence: TGTGCCAGCAGTTTGGACAGGGCAACTAATGAAAAACTGTTTTTT. It specifies CASSLDRATNEKLFF.

The genes are TRBV5-1 and TRBJ1-2; 9 nucleotides match TRBD1. The CDR3 contains 14 residues. The J segment lost 6 bases and the V segment lost 7 bases, leaving 10 bases of the junction unmatched. CDR1 and CDR2 from the germline V gene are SGHRS and YFSETQ. CDR3 sequence (DNA): TGCGCCAGCCATCCGGGGACAGGGAGGGATGGCTACACCTTC. Its translation is CASHPGTGRDGYTF. Using reference TRBV5-1 and TRBJ1-2 for the parts outside the CDR3, the full variable domain is KAGVTQTPRYLIKTRGQQVTLSCSPISGHRSVSWYQQTPGQGLQFLFEYFSETQRNKGNFPGRFSGRQFSNSRSEMNVSTLELGDSALYLCASHPGTGRDGYTFGSGTRLTVV.

The CDR3 DNA sequence: TGTGCCAGCAGCTCGATTAAGGACAGTTCTTACGAGCAGTACTTC. Translated: CASSSIKDSSYEQYF. J is TRBJ2-7 and V is TRBV11-2, with TRBD1 as a possible D gene (6 bases). The CDR3 has 15 amino acids. The V gene's germline CDR1 is SGHAT and CDR2 FQNNGV. The V and J ends lost 4 bases and 4 bases respectively, with 17 bases between them. The full variable domain, rest sourced from reference TRBV11-2 and TRBJ2-7, is EAGVAQSPRYKIIEKRQSVAFWCNPISGHATLYWYQQILGQGPKLLIQFQNNGVVDDSQLPKDRFSAERLKGVDSTLKIQPAKLEDSAVYLCASSSIKDSSYEQYFGPGTRLTVT.

This chain uses TRBV10-3 with TRBJ2-5; D is possibly TRBD1 (6 bases). Germline V gene data show CDR1 as ENHRY and CDR2 as SYGVKD. CDR3 length equals 15 residues. V was cut by 10 bases and J by 5 bases, with 23 bases left in between. The CDR3 DNA sequence: TGTGCCACCACCACTGGGCAGGGGACCAGGGAGACCCAGTACTTC. It yields the protein CATTTGQGTRETQYF.

The CDR3 here is CASSIERGPGYEQYF. CDR3 nucleotides: TGTGCCAGTAGTATTGAGCGGGGGCCGGGCTACGAGCAGTACTTC. The V and J genes are TRBV19 and TRBJ2-7, with TRBD2 matching 8 bases. The CDR3 runs 15 residues. Germline V CDR1 and CDR2: LNHDA, SQIVND (reference sequence). V gave up 3 bases and J gave up 3 bases; unmatched junction bases: 7.

The rearrangement links TRBV5-1 to TRBJ2-5; D possibly corresponds to TRBD2 (6 bases). V lost 5 bases and J 1 base, leaving 15 bases between the germline ends. Looked up from germline, CDR1 is SGHRS and CDR2 is YFSETQ. CDR3 length: 15 amino acids. The CDR3 DNA is TGCGCCAGCAGGGGGAGGCCGGGGGTCCAAGAGACCCAGTACTTC. This gives the protein CASRGRPGVQETQYF.

The V and J genes are TRBV11-2 and TRBJ2-5, with 10 bases aligning to TRBD2. CDR3 size: 17 residues. J lost 2 bases, V lost 1 base, and 7 bases had no gene match. CDR1 is SGHAT, CDR2 FQNNGV, per germline. The CDR3 DNA is TGTGCCAGCAGCTTAGGGGCTAGCGGGGGCGTTCAAGAGACCCAGTACTTC. It codes for CASSLGASGGVQETQYF.

The chain has TRBV6-6 and TRBJ1-1; 7 bases fit TRBD1. The junction had 6 bases not matched to a gene; V was cut back by 4 bases and J by 1 base. The germline gives CDR1 MNHNY, CDR2 SVGAGI (reference sequence). The CDR3 totals 15 residues. The CDR3 DNA reads as TGTGCCAGCAGTTCCGAGGGGGCACCGAACACTGAAGCTTTCTTT. Amino acid sequence: CASSSEGAPNTEAFF.

This clone has just one count. This sequence joins TRBV6-2 or TRBV6-3 and TRBJ1-2; no firm D call. V lost 6 bases and J 6 bases, leaving 14 bases between the germline ends. Germline lookup yields CDR1 MNHEY and CDR2 SVGEGT. The CDR3 spans 13 residues. The CDR3: CASSQDQVDGYTF. The CDR3 coding sequence is TGTGCCAGCAGCCAGGATCAGGTAGATGGCTACACCTTC.

V is TRBV4-2 and J is TRBJ2-5; 8 bases map to TRBD2. Germline assignment: CDR1 LGHNA and CDR2 YNFKEQ. The CDR3 has 16 amino acids. The junction had 9 bases not matched to a gene; V was cut back by 1 base and J by 5 bases. The CDR3 region is CASSQAASGFGETQYF. CDR3 coding DNA: TGTGCCAGCAGCCAAGCGGCTAGCGGGTTCGGGGAGACCCAGTACTTC.

This chain uses TRBV6-5 with TRBJ1-2; 9 nucleotides align to TRBD1. After removal of 7 bases from V and 4 bases from J, the junction contained 7 bases not matched to a gene. Germline-derived CDR1 and CDR2 are MNHEY and SVGAGI. The CDR3 length is 14 residues. CDR3 sequence (DNA): TGTGCCAGCACCATGACAGGGGGGGCCTATGGCTACACCTTC. It yields the protein CASTMTGGAYGYTF.

The rearrangement uses TRBV19 and TRBJ1-5, with a possible D match to TRBD1 (5 bases). Germline CDR1 reads LNHDA; CDR2 reads SQIVND (reference sequence). The V end lost 3 bases, the J end lost 4 bases, and 13 bases lay between the germline ends. This CDR3 comprises 15 residues. In DNA form, the CDR3 reads TGTGCCAGTAGTATGATGCAGGGCAGTAATCAGCCCCAGCATTTT. It yields the protein CASSMMQGSNQPQHF.

Here the CDR3 DNA reads TGTGCCAGTAGCCCCGGTCTCAGGGCGGGGGGGTACAATGAGCAGTTCTTC. It specifies CASSPGLRAGGYNEQFF. The V call is TRBV19, the J call TRBJ2-1; 9 nucleotides line up with TRBD2. The CDR3 sequence is 17 residues long. The V segment lost 6 bases and the J segment 4 bases; nucleotides outside the gene matches: 13. Germline V gene data show CDR1 as LNHDA and CDR2 as SQIVND (reference sequence).

Here the CDR3 reads CASSQPPGLQGVGTDTQYF. CDR3 DNA: TGCGCCAGCAGCCAACCCCCGGGACTACAGGGGGTTGGCACAGATACGCAGTATTTT. The rearrangement links TRBV4-1 to TRBJ2-3, with D possibly being TRBD1 (8 bases). CDR1 is MGHRA, CDR2 YSYEKL, per germline. V lost 2 bases to trimming and J lost 1 base, with 22 bases between them. The CDR3 consists of 19 residues.

The chain links TRBV9 to TRBJ2-7; 7 nucleotides match TRBD2. V gave up 1 base and J gave up 1 base; unmatched junction bases: 5. This CDR3 has 15 residues. Germline V gene lookup returns CDR1 SGDLS and CDR2 YYNGEE. In DNA, the CDR3 is TGTGCCAGCAGCGTAATGGCTAGCGGATCCTACGAGCAGTACTTC. This encodes CASSVMASGSYEQYF.

The chain links TRBV5-4 to TRBJ2-3; 7 nucleotides agree with TRBD2. Germline CDR1 SGHNT, CDR2 YYREEE (reference sequence). The CDR3 extends over 14 amino acids. J gave up 4 bases and V 3 bases, and 5 bases lay outside the gene matches. This chain's CDR3 is CASSWGGMADTQYF. CDR3 DNA: TGTGCCAGCAGCTGGGGGGGGATGGCAGATACGCAGTATTTT.

The V and J genes are TRBV2 and TRBJ2-1; 8 bases are shared with TRBD2. The V gene's germline CDR1 is SNHLY and CDR2 FYNNEI. CDR3 length: 16 amino acids. V lost 1 base to trimming and J lost 7 bases; unmatched junction nucleotides: 9. The CDR3 region has the DNA TGTGCCAGCAGTGAAGTTGGCGGGGGGCTACAAAATGAGCAGTTCTTC. It specifies CASSEVGGGLQNEQFF.

DNA of the CDR3: TGTGCCAGCAGTCTAGTCGGGACAGGCTCCTACGAGCAGTACTTC. It codes for CASSLVGTGSYEQYF. This sequence joins TRBV27 and TRBJ2-7; 8 bases match TRBD1. V shed 5 bases, J shed 0 bases, and the junction held 6 bases outside the gene matches. CDR1 and CDR2 (germline): MNHEY, SMNVEV (reference sequence). The CDR3 length is 15 residues.

V gene TRBV7-8 combines with J gene TRBJ2-1, with D tentatively TRBD1 (5 bases). Per germline, CDR1 SGHVS and CDR2 FQNEAQ. Trimming shortened V by 0 bases and J by 10 bases, and 13 bases separated the two germline ends. The CDR3 covers 14 residues. CDR3 protein: CASSLALRQPEQFF. CDR3 nucleotide sequence: TGTGCCAGCAGCTTAGCCTTAAGACAGCCGGAGCAGTTCTTC.

This clone is medium-sized within its sample. The same CDR3 also results from other DNA sequences found in this sample. The V and J genes are TRBV6-4 and TRBJ2-2; TRBD2 matches at 10 bases. The length of the CDR3 is 15 residues. With 3 bases clipped from V and 4 bases from J, the junction kept 2 bases outside the gene matches. Germline V gene data show CDR1 as MRHNA and CDR2 as SNTAGT. This CDR3 reads CASSESSGGTGELFF. In nucleotides, the CDR3 is TGTGCCAGCAGTGAATCTAGCGGGGGCACCGGGGAGCTGTTTTTT.